Listed here are 15 T cell receptor beta chains from one sample, sequenced in a study of T cell responses to AZD1222 COVID-19 vaccine. TCRdb's table, derived via immunoSEQ multiplex PCR, lists solely in-frame clones and lacks some. The table records about 100,000 clones, approximately 89% of them present only once. The specimen was peripheral blood, collected on day 0 of AZD1222 vaccination. These receptors were collected from an adult in good health.

This clone occurred a few times. The V and J genes are TRBV5-4 and TRBJ2-7; D is perhaps TRBD1 (5 bases). Trimming removed 7 bases from V and 0 bases from J, with 11 bases in between. The CDR3 sequence is 13 residues long. In germline, CDR1 is SGHNT, CDR2 YYREEE (reference sequence). This CDR3 is CASRVQVSYEQYF. CDR3 DNA sequence: TGTGCCAGCCGTGTACAGGTCTCCTACGAGCAGTACTTC. Using reference TRBV5-4 and TRBJ2-7 for the parts outside the CDR3, the full variable domain is ETGVTQSPTHLIKTRGQQVTLRCSSQSGHNTVSWYQQALGQGPQFIFQYYREEENGRGNFPPRFSGLQFPNYSSELNVNALELDDSALYLCASRVQVSYEQYFGPGTRLTVT.

The chain combines TRBV19 with TRBJ1-2, with D possibly TRBD1 on 5 matching bases. Trimming stripped 1 base from V and 2 bases from J, with 11 bases between. There are 15 residues in the CDR3. Germline CDR1 reads LNHDA; CDR2 reads SQIVND (reference sequence). This CDR3 reads CASSIVPGRNYGYTF. CDR3 bases: TGTGCCAGTAGTATAGTCCCAGGGAGGAACTATGGCTACACCTTC.

Only one count was recorded for this clone. V usage is TRBV7-9 and J usage is TRBJ1-5; possibly TRBD1 for D (5 bases). Germline assignment: CDR1 SEHNR and CDR2 FQNEAQ (reference sequence). The CDR3 runs to 14 residues. V was cut by 8 bases and J by 0 bases, with 11 bases left in between. This CDR3 reads CASGGPFSNQPQHF. CDR3 DNA: TGTGCCAGCGGGGGACCGTTTAGCAATCAGCCCCAGCATTTT.

The rearrangement links TRBV25-1 to TRBJ1-1; a possible D gene is TRBD1 (6 bases). Deletions cut 8 bases from V and 0 bases from J, with 13 bases between. This CDR3 spans 14 amino acids. Germline lookup yields CDR1 MGHDK and CDR2 SYGVNS. Here the CDR3 reads CASGEGEMNTEAFF. The DNA of the CDR3 is TGTGCCAGCGGGGAGGGGGAGATGAACACTGAAGCTTTCTTT.

V gene TRBV19 combines with J gene TRBJ2-1; D is undetermined. The germline CDR1 and CDR2 sequences are LNHDA and SQIVND (reference sequence). The V end lost 3 bases, the J end lost 0 bases, and 30 bases lay between the germline ends. This CDR3 is 22 amino acids long. This CDR3 reads CASSIPPPEVIVARSSYNEQFF. The CDR3 coding sequence is TGTGCCAGTAGTATTCCCCCCCCTGAAGTAATCGTTGCCCGCAGCTCCTACAATGAGCAGTTCTTC.

V gene TRBV3-1 (or the pseudogene TRBV3-2) combines with J gene TRBJ1-6; 7 nucleotides match TRBD1. Germline V gives CDR1 LGHDT, CDR2 YNNKEL (reference sequence). The length of the CDR3 is 14 residues. V shed 5 bases and J 5 bases; nucleotides not matched to a gene: 3. CDR3 DNA sequence: TGTGCCAGCAGCGGGACAGCCAATAATTCACCCCTCCACTTT. This sequence encodes CASSGTANNSPLHF.

The chain recombines TRBV20-1 with TRBJ2-5, with 9 bases lining up with TRBD1. Germline V gene lookup returns CDR1 DFQATT and CDR2 SNEGSKA (reference sequence). This CDR3 comprises 13 residues. J gave up 6 bases and V 3 bases, and 5 bases lay outside the gene matches. Here the CDR3 reads CSASPGQGKTQYF. DNA of the CDR3: TGCAGTGCTAGTCCGGGACAGGGAAAGACCCAGTACTTC.

The CDR3 protein is CASTPGSRNTEAFF. Here the CDR3 DNA reads TGTGCCAGCACCCCCGGATCTCGGAACACTGAAGCTTTCTTT. The chain couples TRBV2 to TRBJ1-1; no firm D call. The V gene lost 7 bases and the J gene lost 1 base, with 13 bases spanning the gap. The CDR3 sequence is 14 residues long. Germline CDR1 reads SNHLY; CDR2 reads FYNNEI.

The chain has TRBV28 and TRBJ2-1; TRBD2 is a possible D gene (6 bases). CDR1 MDHEN and CDR2 SYDVKM come from the germline V gene. The ends were cut back, 6 bases at V and 7 bases at J, with 19 bases in the middle. This CDR3 spans 15 amino acids. The chain's CDR3 is CASRREPPKGNEQFF. CDR3 bases: TGTGCCAGCAGACGGGAGCCTCCTAAAGGGAATGAGCAGTTCTTC.

CDR3 bases: TGTGCCAGCAGTAAGGGGGGGCGCCGAGAGACCCAGTACTTC. It translates to CASSKGGRRETQYF. V usage is TRBV7-2 and J usage is TRBJ2-5; perhaps TRBD2 as D (7 bases). The germline CDR1 and CDR2 sequences are SGHTA and FQGNSA. The CDR3 is 14 amino acids. V was pared by 6 bases and J by 4 bases, with 15 bases between.

The genes are TRBV6-2 or TRBV6-3 and TRBJ1-5; D is perhaps TRBD1 (5 bases). V lost 5 bases and J 9 bases, leaving 11 bases between the germline ends. CDR3 length: 12 amino acids. Per germline, CDR1 MNHEY and CDR2 SVGEGT. The CDR3 protein is CASSRGGRPQHF. In DNA form, the CDR3 reads TGTGCCAGCAGTCGGGGGGGGAGGCCCCAGCATTTT.

The chain couples TRBV27 to TRBJ2-1; TRBD1 matches 7 bases. V dropped 5 bases and J dropped 6; count of bases not matched to a gene: 7. Germline-derived CDR1 and CDR2 are MNHEY and SMNVEV (reference sequence). CDR3 length: 14 residues. As DNA, the CDR3 is TGTGCCAGCAGTAGAAGGGGGCGATCCAATGAGCAGTTCTTC. Residues: CASSRRGRSNEQFF.

The CDR3 nucleotides read TGTGCCAGCTCACTTACCGCCCGGGACCCCATCCCCGAAGCTTTCTTT. Translation gives CASSLTARDPIPEAFF. V and J are TRBV18 and TRBJ1-1, with D perhaps matching TRBD1 (5 bases). V was clipped by 4 bases and J by 8 bases, with 23 bases between them. The CDR3 consists of 16 residues. Germline V gives CDR1 KGHSH, CDR2 LQKENI.

The V call is TRBV6-2 or TRBV6-3, the J call TRBJ1-2, with a weak D call TRBD1 (6 bases). CDR1 and CDR2 from the germline V gene are MNHEY and SVGEGT. The CDR3 has 13 amino acids. V lost 2 bases, J lost 4 bases, and 8 bases lay in between. In nucleotides, the CDR3 is TGTGCCAGCAGTTACCAGGGGTCCTATGGCTACACCTTC. Its protein product is CASSYQGSYGYTF.

The chain couples TRBV24-1 to TRBJ1-3, with D perhaps TRBD1 (5 bases). The germline V gene has CDR1 KGHDR and CDR2 SFDVKD. The V end lost 6 bases, the J end lost 2 bases, and 19 bases lay between the germline ends. This CDR3 region has 17 residues. The chain's CDR3 is CATSPGKVSEAGNTIYF. CDR3 DNA: TGTGCCACCAGTCCAGGGAAGGTATCAGAAGCTGGAAACACCATATATTTT.